This TCR beta chain was recorded in a study of CD8+ T cells in alopecia areata. This CDR3 region has 14 residues. Between the trimmed V and J ends, which lost 3 bases and 6 bases, there was a span of 14 bases. Germline V CDR1 and CDR2: SNHLY, FYNNEI. As concerns this clone: Its antigen is currently unknown.

Whole-study findings and limits: Among patients, TCR sharing was less clear than in mice, a difference possibly due in part to HLA diversity in the patient population.

TCR sequencing used cDNA made by reverse transcription of extracted RNA. The assay was immunoSEQ multiplex PCR, and TCRdb's table has in-frame clones only and misses some. The table lists fewer than 150,000 clones, roughly 66% of them singletons. This receptor was taken from a human donor in good health. The sequencing input was CD4+ T cells sorted from blood. V usage is TRBV2 and J usage is TRBJ2-5; D may be TRBD2 (7 bases). DNA of the CDR3: TGTGCCAGCAGTGAGGGGGCTAGCGGAAAGACCCAGTACTTC. Its protein is CASSEGASGKTQYF.